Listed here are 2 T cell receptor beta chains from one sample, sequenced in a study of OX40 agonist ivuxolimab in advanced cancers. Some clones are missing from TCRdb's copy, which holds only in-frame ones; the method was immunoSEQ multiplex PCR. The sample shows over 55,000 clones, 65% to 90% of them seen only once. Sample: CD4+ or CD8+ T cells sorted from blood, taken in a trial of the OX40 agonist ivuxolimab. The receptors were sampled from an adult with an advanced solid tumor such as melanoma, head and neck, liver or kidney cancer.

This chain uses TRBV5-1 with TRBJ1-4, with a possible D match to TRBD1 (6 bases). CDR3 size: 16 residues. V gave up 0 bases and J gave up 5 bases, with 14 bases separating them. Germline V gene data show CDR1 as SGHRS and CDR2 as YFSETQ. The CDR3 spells CASSLGQANRNEKLFF. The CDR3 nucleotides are TGCGCCAGCAGCTTGGGACAGGCGAATCGGAATGAAAAACTGTTTTTT.

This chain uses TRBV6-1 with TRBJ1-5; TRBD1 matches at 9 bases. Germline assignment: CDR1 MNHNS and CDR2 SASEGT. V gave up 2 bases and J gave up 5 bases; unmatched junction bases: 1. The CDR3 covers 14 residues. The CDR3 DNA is TGTGCCAGCAGTGAAACAGGGGGCGATCAGCCCCAGCATTTT. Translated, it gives CASSETGGDQPQHF.